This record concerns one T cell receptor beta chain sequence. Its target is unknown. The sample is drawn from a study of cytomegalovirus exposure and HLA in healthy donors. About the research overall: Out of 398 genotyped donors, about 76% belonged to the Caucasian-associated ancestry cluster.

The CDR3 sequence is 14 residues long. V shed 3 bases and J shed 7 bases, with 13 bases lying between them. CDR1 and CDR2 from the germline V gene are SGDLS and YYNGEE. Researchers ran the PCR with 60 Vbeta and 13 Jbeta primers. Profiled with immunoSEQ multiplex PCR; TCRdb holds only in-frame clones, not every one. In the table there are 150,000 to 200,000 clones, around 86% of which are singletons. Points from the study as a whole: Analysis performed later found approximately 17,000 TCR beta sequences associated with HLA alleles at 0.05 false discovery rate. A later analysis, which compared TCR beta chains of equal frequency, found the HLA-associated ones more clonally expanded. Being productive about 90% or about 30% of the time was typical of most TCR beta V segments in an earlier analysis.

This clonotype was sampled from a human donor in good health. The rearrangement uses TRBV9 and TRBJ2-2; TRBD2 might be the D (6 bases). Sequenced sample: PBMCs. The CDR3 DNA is TGTGCCAGCAGCGCCGGGAGTTGGGTCGGGGAGCTGTTTTTT. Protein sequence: CASSAGSWVGELFF.